These T cell receptor beta chains were read from a single sample in a study of low-dose radiotherapy and immunotherapy resistance in tumors. TCRdb re-called the reads with MiXCR, one entry per CDR3 protein. Of more than 70,000 distinct CDR3 sequences in the sample, 20% to 25% are singletons; the top ten hold around 13%. The sequenced sample was PBMCs, obtained after low-dose radiotherapy plus immunotherapy. The receptors originated from a female donor with ovarian cancer. The CDR3 runs from the conserved cysteine through the conserved F or W. The D gene is left open where the match is weak. Not every row has a clone size; where given, it reads once, few, many or a size class.

D gene,V gene,clone size,J gene,CDR3 DNA,CDR3 protein
.,TRBV7-2,many,TRBJ1-2,TGTGCCAGCAGCTTAGAACAGCCGGGGGCAGGGGGCTACACCTTC,CASSLEQPGAGGYTF
TRBD1,TRBV6-6,.,TRBJ1-2,TGTGCCAGCAGTCCGGGGACAGCTACTAACTATGGCTACACCTTC,CASSPGTATNYGYTF
.,TRBV7-9,.,TRBJ1-3,TGTGCCAGCAGCCACCTCCGGACAGAGAACACCATATATTTT,CASSHLRTENTIYF
TRBD2,TRBV9,many,TRBJ2-1,TGTGCCAGCAGCAAAACCAGCGGGGGGGGGGCCTACAATGAGCAGTTCTTC,CASSKTSGGGAYNEQFF
.,TRBV7-2,.,TRBJ1-2,TGTGCCAGCAGCTTCACGCGGCTAGGCTACACCTTC,CASSFTRLGYTF
.,TRBV5-1,few,TRBJ2-5,TGCGCCAGCAGCTTGGGTCCGCTAGCCAAAGAGACCCAGTACTTC,CASSLGPLAKETQYF
TRBD2,TRBV7-2,many,TRBJ2-7,TGTGCCAGCAGACCCCGGGGGGGGGCTAACTACGAGCAGTACTTC,CASRPRGGANYEQYF
.,TRBV19,many,TRBJ2-2,TGTGCCAGTAGTATAGGGGGGATGGACACCGGGGAGCTGTTTTTT,CASSIGGMDTGELFF
TRBD2,TRBV9,many,TRBJ2-1,TGTGCCAGCAGCGCGGGACTAGCGGGTTTCAATGAGCAGTTCTTC,CASSAGLAGFNEQFF
.,TRBV28,.,TRBJ2-2,TGTGCCAGCAGACCGGGACGGAGGTACACCGGGGAGCTGTTTTTT,CASRPGRRYTGELFF
.,TRBV9,.,TRBJ2-3,TGTGCCAGCAGCGTAGATGCCGTGGGGGGAAGTTGGGATACGCAGTATTTT,CASSVDAVGGSWDTQYF
.,TRBV5-1,many,TRBJ1-5,TGCGCCAGCAGCTTGGGTGGGGTATATAGCAATCAGCCCCAGCATTTT,CASSLGGVYSNQPQHF
.,TRBV21-1,few,TRBJ1-6,TGTGCCAGCAGCAAAGTGGACAGGGGTAATAATTCACCCCTCCACTTT,CASSKVDRGNNSPLHF
.,TRBV5-1,many,TRBJ2-7,TGCGCCAGCGCAGACCGGGACACGCTTTACGAGCAGTACTTC,CASADRDTLYEQYF
.,TRBV5-1,many,TRBJ1-4,TGCGCCAGCAGCTTGCGAACGAACCAGGGCTTTGGCGAAAAACTGTTTTTT,CASSLRTNQGFGEKLFF
.,TRBV12-3/TRBV12-4,many,TRBJ2-1,TGTGCCACCAGCTCGCGGCAAAGCTCCTACAATGAGCAGTTCTTC,CATSSRQSSYNEQFF
.,TRBV2,many,TRBJ1-4,TGTGCCAGCAGTGAAACAGGGTGGAGTGAAAAACTGTTTTTT,CASSETGWSEKLFF
.,TRBV7-2,many,TRBJ2-7,TGTGCCAGCAGCTTACAGGGGTTCTACGAGCAGTACTTC,CASSLQGFYEQYF
TRBD1,TRBV6-2/TRBV6-3,many,TRBJ2-7,TGTGCCAGCAGTTACTCGAGTTGGGACAGAGGGCAAAATCAATACGAGCAGTACTTC,CASSYSSWDRGQNQYEQYF
TRBD1,TRBV3-1,many,TRBJ1-2,TGTGCCAGCAGCCAAGCCACAGGGGCTTTTGGCTATGGCTACACCTTC,CASSQATGAFGYGYTF
.,TRBV20-1,few,TRBJ2-1,TGCAGTGCCGAGACCAGGACTACCGGTAATAATGAGCAGTTCTTC,CSAETRTTGNNEQFF
TRBD1,TRBV4-3,many,TRBJ1-3,TGCGCCAGCAGCCAAATACAGGGGGCCGGGGGAAACACCATATATTTT,CASSQIQGAGGNTIYF